Listed below are T cell receptor beta chains from one sample, sequenced in a study of cytomegalovirus exposure and HLA in healthy donors. TCRdb's table, derived via immunoSEQ multiplex PCR, lists solely in-frame clones and lacks some. The data show over 75,000 clones, around four fifths seen once. Sequenced: PBMCs. These receptors were taken from a man between 45 and 60 years old in good health and CMV-seropositive. Both conserved end residues are trimmed from each CDR3.

V: TRBV30
length: 11
CDR3: AWSVDRGGEQF

V: TRBV10-2
length: 11
CDR3: ASSGGSNSPLN

V: TRBV5-1
length: 14
CDR3: ASSLVSGLGFYEQY

V: TRBV15
length: 10
CDR3: ATSDTGGGYT

V: TRBV21-1
length: 11
CDR3: ASSWGGAYEQY

V: TRBV15
length: 14
CDR3: ATSSGTALDTDTQY

V: TRBV4-1
length: 14
CDR3: ASSQESQGGKSPLH

V: TRBV9
length: 13
CDR3: ASSVDGAPGTEAF

V: TRBV6-1
length: 16
CDR3: ASSEGGSGLGAQETQY

V: TRBV9
length: 16
CDR3: ASSPDHRQLTGRNGYT

V: TRBV29-1
length: 12
CDR3: SVQRRETYNEQF

V: TRBV6-5
length: 13
CDR3: ASSYSQVGDNEQF

V: TRBV11-3
length: 13
CDR3: ASSLGQDPYNEQF

V: TRBV9
length: 13
CDR3: ASSSGQSSGNTIY

V: TRBV29-1
length: 10
CDR3: SASGGSDEQY

V: TRBV18
length: 14
CDR3: ASSPPWDLRTDTQY

V: TRBV5-1
length: 13
CDR3: ASRGVGGTQETQY

V: TRBV7-3
length: 11
CDR3: ASSPGQGTEAF

V: TRBV15
length: 15
CDR3: ATSRDPGQGTNSPLH

V: TRBV9
length: 10
CDR3: ASSGGSETQY

V: TRBV6-1
length: 9
CDR3: ASRWNSPLH

V: TRBV7-9
length: 11
CDR3: ASSFGPEQPQH

V: TRBV25-1
length: 9
CDR3: ASSLAAGYT

V: TRBV5-6
length: 10
CDR3: ASSLYSTEAF

V: TRBV5-5
length: 10
CDR3: ASSGTGSEQY

V: TRBV7-9
length: 13
CDR3: ASSTLDRDSNEQF

V: TRBV7-3
length: 14
CDR3: ASSLGLAGGADTQY

V: TRBV5-6
length: 11
CDR3: ASSLQGGNEQF